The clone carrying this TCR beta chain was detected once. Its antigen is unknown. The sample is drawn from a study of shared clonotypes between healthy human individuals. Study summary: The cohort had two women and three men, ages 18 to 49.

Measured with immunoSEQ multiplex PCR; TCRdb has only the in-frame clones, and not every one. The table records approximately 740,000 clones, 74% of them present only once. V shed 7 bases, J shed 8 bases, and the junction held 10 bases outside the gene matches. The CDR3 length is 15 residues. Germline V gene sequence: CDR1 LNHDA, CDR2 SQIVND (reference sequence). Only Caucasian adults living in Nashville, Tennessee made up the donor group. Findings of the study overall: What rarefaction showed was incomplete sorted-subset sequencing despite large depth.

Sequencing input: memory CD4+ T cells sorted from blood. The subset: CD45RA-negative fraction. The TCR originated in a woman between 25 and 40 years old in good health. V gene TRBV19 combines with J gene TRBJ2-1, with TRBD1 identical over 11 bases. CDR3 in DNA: TGTGCCAGTACCCCACGGGACAGGGGGAGTGATGAGCAGTTCTTC. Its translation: CASTPRDRGSDEQFF.